One and the same sample provided the 9 T cell receptor beta chains below, sequenced in a study of T cell responses to AZD1222 COVID-19 vaccine (dated by TCRdb to the early 2020s). Library generation was performed with the immunoSEQ multiplex PCR assay. As stored in TCRdb, this immuneACCESS dataset retains in-frame rearrangements with V and J assigned. A fraction of the clones does not appear; measured against another copy, unresolved V genes explain less than half of the discrepancy, and the remainder lacks a known reason. This sample comprises 120,000 or so clones, more than 75% of them detected only once. Roughly 4% of the sample belongs to the ten largest clones. The meaning of the sample's time point label: about 28 days (+/-7) after the second vaccine dose. Source: peripheral blood, taken 28 days after the second AZD1222 dose. The receptor source for this set is an adult who received the AZD1222 COVID-19 vaccine.

This clone occurred once. V usage is TRBV7-5 and J usage is TRBJ2-2; TRBD1, the table's D call, was not compared with the DNA. TRBV7-5 corresponds to a pseudogene. This CDR3 is built from 14 residues. CDR3 residues: CVRSSHRGTGELFF. The CDR3 DNA reads TGTGTCAGAAGCTCGCACAGGGGGACCGGGGAGCTGTTTTTT.

This clone was recorded once. The chain couples TRBV7-2 to TRBJ1-1; 8 bases are a match to TRBD1. This CDR3 is 16 amino acids long. The V segment lost 2 bases and the J segment 1 base; nucleotides outside the gene matches: 6. Germline V gene data show CDR1 as SGHTA and CDR2 as FQGNSA. CDR3 residues: CASSLSGGAGNTEAFF. CDR3 DNA: TGTGCCAGCAGCTTATCAGGGGGCGCGGGGAACACTGAAGCTTTCTTT.

The CDR3 region has the DNA TGTGCCAGCAGTTTGCTCGGTCGTCGGGGAAAGTATTTT. This gives the protein CASSLLGRRGKYF. The chain has TRBV28 and TRBJ2-3, with D maybe TRBD2 (5 bases). V lost 3 bases, J lost 13 bases, and 17 bases lay in between. CDR1 is MDHEN and CDR2 is SYDVKM in the germline V gene. This CDR3 is 13 amino acids long.

The rearrangement uses TRBV18 and TRBJ2-1, with TRBD2 matching 11 bases. CDR1 is KGHSH, CDR2 LQKENI, per germline. Trimming removed 0 bases from V and 10 bases from J; junction bases left unmatched: 11. CDR3 length: 17 residues. CDR3 bases: TGTGCCAGCTCACCACCGTTACTAGCGGGGGTACGCCCCGAGCAGTTCTTC. Translating gives CASSPPLLAGVRPEQFF. Filled out from reference TRBV18 and TRBJ2-1, the complete variable domain reads NAGVMQNPRHLVRRRGQEARLRCSPMKGHSHVYWYRQLPEEGLKFMVYLQKENIIDESGMPKERFSAEFPKEGPSILRIQQVVRGDSAAYFCASSPPLLAGVRPEQFFGPGTRLTVL.

CDR3 in amino acids: CASRPQGSPLHF. The CDR3 bases are TGCGCCAGCAGGCCCCAGGGTTCACCCCTCCACTTT. This chain uses TRBV10-1 with TRBJ1-6, with D possibly matching TRBD1 (5 bases). This CDR3 is 12 amino acids long. Germline CDR1 WNHNN, CDR2 SYGVQD (reference sequence). V was clipped by 6 bases and J by 9 bases, with 9 bases between them.

The chain's CDR3 is CSVAQQRTDTQYF. The CDR3 coding sequence is TGCAGCGTTGCCCAACAGCGCACAGATACGCAGTATTTT. This chain links TRBV29-1 with TRBJ2-3; no clear D. CDR1 is SQVTM, CDR2 ANQGSEA, per germline. This CDR3 contains 13 residues. V lost 4 bases and J lost 1, with 9 bases in between.

This chain connects TRBV29-1 to TRBJ1-1; a weak D match, TRBD1 (5 bases). Germline V gene lookup returns CDR1 SQVTM and CDR2 ANQGSEA. Between the trimmed V and J ends, which lost 1 base and 8 bases, there was a span of 17 bases. The CDR3 length is 14 residues. The CDR3: CSVEGGRTLTEAFF. The CDR3 DNA reads TGCAGCGTTGAAGGGGGCCGCACACTCACCGAAGCTTTCTTT.

This rearrangement joins TRBV6-6 to TRBJ1-3, with D unclear. Germline loops: CDR1 MNHNY, CDR2 SVGAGI (reference sequence). Trimming pared 7 bases from V and 9 bases from J, leaving 16 bases between. CDR3 length: 13 residues. The CDR3 protein is CASTAPLLSTIYF. CDR3 nucleotides: TGTGCCAGCACCGCCCCGCTGCTTAGCACCATATATTTT.

This chain joins TRBV19 and TRBJ1-5; D is perhaps TRBD1 (6 bases). V was pared by 4 bases and J by 6 bases, with 16 bases between. CDR3 length equals 15 residues. The germline V gene has CDR1 LNHDA and CDR2 SQIVND (reference sequence). CDR3 bases: TGTGCCAGTAGTACCCCCCGGGGGGCGTTTCAGCCCCAGCATTTT. Its translation is CASSTPRGAFQPQHF.